Listed below are T cell receptor beta chains from one sample, sequenced in a study of blood T cell repertoires in COVID-19. Data came from immunoSEQ multiplex PCR; TCRdb stores just in-frame clones and leaves some out. The sample includes 330,000 or so clones, roughly 87% of them seen just once. Sequenced input: peripheral blood. These receptors originate from a man aged 25 to 40 with COVID-19, enrolled during active disease. The CDR3 runs from the conserved cysteine through the conserved F or W. Each record gives: J gene, clone size, V gene, D gene, CDR3 DNA, CDR3 protein. The D gene is left open where the match is weak. Clone size is stated in some rows and not others, as once, few, many or a class when expanded.

>TRBJ2-1|.|TRBV6-1|TRBD2
TGTGCCAGCAGTGAAAGACGCATAAAGCGGGGGGACTACAATGAGCAGTTCTTC
CASSERRIKRGDYNEQFF
>TRBJ2-1|.|TRBV7-2|TRBD2
TGTGCCAGCAGCTTAGCGCGGGGGGCCTACAATGAGCAGTTCTTC
CASSLARGAYNEQFF
>TRBJ2-2|few|TRBV12-5|TRBD1
TGTGCTAGTGGTTTGGTCTACGGGACAGAATTAATGAGGGAGCTGTTTTTT
CASGLVYGTELMRELFF
>TRBJ2-7|.|TRBV28|TRBD1
TGTGCCAGCATCCGACAGGGGTACTCCTACGAGCAGTACTTC
CASIRQGYSYEQYF
>TRBJ2-5|.|TRBV5-8|.
TGTGCCAGCAGCTGGACAGCACTCCAAGAGACCCAGTACTTC
CASSWTALQETQYF
>TRBJ1-1|.|TRBV18|.
TGTGCCAGCTCACCTTCCACAGGGAACACTGAAGCTTTCTTT
CASSPSTGNTEAFF
>TRBJ2-3|.|TRBV5-6|.
TGTGCCAGCAGCTTGGGTCCCCTGACTACAGATACGCAGTATTTT
CASSLGPLTTDTQYF
>TRBJ1-2|.|TRBV9|.
TGTGCCAGCAGCGTAGCGGTGCTAACAGGCGGCGATGGCTACACCTTC
CASSVAVLTGGDGYTF
>TRBJ2-7|.|TRBV4-3|.
TGCGCCAGCAGCCAAGATCTGAGGGGGTTCGGAGTTTACGAGCAGTACTTC
CASSQDLRGFGVYEQYF
>TRBJ2-4|.|TRBV5-4|TRBD1
TGTGCCAGCAGCTTCCGGGACAGGGGAACGAACATTCAGTACTTC
CASSFRDRGTNIQYF
>TRBJ2-7|.|TRBV6-1|TRBD2
TGTGCCAGCAGTGGGAGGCTAGCGGGGGGTCCCTACGAGCAGTACTTC
CASSGRLAGGPYEQYF
>TRBJ2-2|.|TRBV19|.
TGTGCCAGTAGTTTGCAGACGGGATGGAACACCGGGGAGCTGTTTTTT
CASSLQTGWNTGELFF
>TRBJ1-6|.|TRBV7-3|.
TGTGCCAGCAGCGTAAAGCCAAGGACTACAGGCTCGGATAATTCACCCCTCCACTTT
CASSVKPRTTGSDNSPLHF
>TRBJ1-5|few|TRBV9|TRBD1
TGTGCCAGCAGCGGTTCGGGACAGGCTCAGCCCCAGCATTTT
CASSGSGQAQPQHF
>TRBJ2-1|.|TRBV6-2/TRBV6-3|TRBD2
TGTGCCAGCAGTCCGGCGGGAGCGGCGTTGAGGGAGCAGTTCTTC
CASSPAGAALREQFF
>TRBJ2-5|.|TRBV15|TRBD2
TGTGCCACCAGCGGGGGGACTAGCGGGGAGACCCAGTACTTC
CATSGGTSGETQYF
>TRBJ2-7|.|TRBV30|TRBD2
TGTGCCTGGAGTGGGGAAGCGGGAGCCTCCTACGAGCAGTACTTC
CAWSGEAGASYEQYF
>TRBJ1-5|.|TRBV2|.
TGTGCCAGCAGTGATCTAGGGGGAAATCAGCCCCAGCATTTT
CASSDLGGNQPQHF
>TRBJ2-1|.|TRBV6-5|TRBD1
TGTGCCAGCAGTTACGTCGGGACAGGGAGGAATGAGCAGTTCTTC
CASSYVGTGRNEQFF
>TRBJ2-5|.|TRBV11-2|.
TGTGCCAGCAGCTTAGAGGACTACGGCGGGACCCAGTACTTC
CASSLEDYGGTQYF
>TRBJ1-1|.|TRBV2|.
TGTGCCAGCAAGGCGACAGGAGTACCGAACACTGAAGCTTTCTTT
CASKATGVPNTEAFF
>TRBJ2-7|.|TRBV7-2|TRBD1
TGTGCCAGCAGCACCGGACAGGCGCTCTACGAGCAGTACTTC
CASSTGQALYEQYF
>TRBJ1-5|.|TRBV24-1|.
TGTGCCACGCGCGACAGCCAGAACAATCAGCCCCAGCATTTT
CATRDSQNNQPQHF
>TRBJ1-3|.|TRBV20-1|.
TGCAGTGCTAGTGGGGCCCCAGGATGGCCTGGAAACACCATATATTTT
CSASGAPGWPGNTIYF